The T cell receptor (beta chain) under discussion was sequenced for a study of T cell changes during pregnancy in multiple sclerosis. This clone was recorded once. CDR1 and CDR2 from the germline V gene are SNHLY and FYNNEI. Trimming cost V 5 bases and J 2 bases; bases outside gene matches: 11. The CDR3 sequence is 16 residues long. Measured with immunoSEQ multiplex PCR; TCRdb has only the in-frame clones, and not every one. The data hold 75,000 to 95,000 clones, with over 85% observed a single time. The TCR comes from a female donor with multiple sclerosis, enrolled in a pregnancy study. This sample comprised CD4+ T cells from peripheral blood mononuclear cells, obtained after pregnancy. The chain uses TRBV2 and TRBJ2-5, with 7 nucleotides matching TRBD1. The CDR3 bases are TGTGCCAGCAGTTACGACAGGGCCTACCTTCAAGAGACCCAGTACTTC. Translating gives CASSYDRAYLQETQYF.